The 32 T cell receptor beta chains presented below share a single source sample, sequenced in a study of cytomegalovirus exposure and HLA in healthy donors. The primer mix had 60 Vbeta and 13 Jbeta primers. Repertoires were generated with immunoSEQ multiplex PCR, while TCRdb's copy carries only in-frame clones and drops some. The table has about 99,000 clones, 60% to 85% seen once; the top ten hold 5% to 6.5%. Sequencing was done on a sample of PBMCs. The receptors originated from a woman between 18 and 30 years old in good health and CMV-seropositive.

The gene calls are TRBV9 and TRBJ1-5, with TRBD1 matching 8 bases. Germline V lookup: CDR1 SGDLS, CDR2 YYNGEE. The CDR3 is 15 amino acids. After removal of 3 bases from V and 7 bases from J, the junction contained 9 bases not matched to a gene. CDR3 DNA: TGTGCCAGCAGCGCAGGACAGGGTCGTGACCAGCCCCAGCATTTT. Translation: CASSAGQGRDQPQHF.

The chain combines TRBV5-1 with TRBJ2-7; D perhaps matches TRBD2 (6 bases). V lost 3 bases and J 4 bases, leaving 8 bases between the germline ends. The CDR3 extends over 12 amino acids. The V gene's germline CDR1 is SGHRS and CDR2 YFSETQ. CDR3 amino acids: CASSSEGYEQYF. CDR3 DNA sequence: TGCGCCAGCAGCTCGGAGGGTTACGAGCAGTACTTC.

This clone has a single count. The chain combines TRBV6-5 with TRBJ2-7; D perhaps matches TRBD2 (6 bases). V was clipped by 4 bases and J by 1 base, with 14 bases between them. The CDR3 has 15 residues. From germline, CDR1 is MNHEY and CDR2 SVGAGI. CDR3 amino acids: CASSLGVGGSYEQYF. The CDR3 coding sequence is TGTGCCAGCAGTTTGGGGGTGGGGGGTTCCTACGAGCAGTACTTC.

This chain connects TRBV5-1 to TRBJ2-7, with TRBD1 as a possible D gene (5 bases). V lost 0 bases, J lost 0 bases, and 7 bases lay in between. The CDR3 consists of 14 residues. The germline V gene encodes CDR1 SGHRS and CDR2 YFSETQ. In DNA form, the CDR3 reads TGCGCCAGCAGCTTGGGGACAAACTCCTACGAGCAGTACTTC. Protein: CASSLGTNSYEQYF.

The V call is TRBV10-3, the J call TRBJ2-1, with TRBD1 as a possible D gene (6 bases). The germline CDR1 and CDR2 sequences are ENHRY and SYGVKD. V dropped 6 bases and J dropped 3 bases, with 12 bases sitting between them. The CDR3 covers 14 residues. In nucleotides, the CDR3 is TGTGCCATCAGGAAGGACAGTTTCTACAATGAGCAGTTCTTC. As protein: CAIRKDSFYNEQFF.

J is TRBJ1-2 and V is TRBV6-5; unclear D gene. This CDR3 is 15 amino acids long. Germline V gene lookup returns CDR1 MNHEY and CDR2 SVGAGI. The V gene lost 0 bases and the J gene lost 0 bases, with 8 bases spanning the gap. The CDR3 DNA reads as TGTGCCAGCAGTTACTCGGGAGGCCCTAACTATGGCTACACCTTC. It codes for CASSYSGGPNYGYTF.

The chain combines TRBV10-2 with TRBJ2-7; 9 bases are shared with TRBD1. CDR1 and CDR2 (germline): WSHSY, SAAADI. The CDR3 has 13 residues. The ends lost 9 bases at V and 3 bases at J; junction bases unmatched: 6. In DNA, the CDR3 is TGCGCCAGTGGACAGGGGAGGGACTACGAGCAGTACTTC. This translates into CASGQGRDYEQYF.

This clone was recorded only once. The chain combines TRBV6-1 with TRBJ2-1; the match to TRBD2 covers 10 bases. V gave up 8 bases and J gave up 9 bases; unmatched junction bases: 13. The CDR3 covers 15 residues. From germline, CDR1 is MNHNS and CDR2 SASEGT. The CDR3 region is CASALEAGGFAEQFF. The CDR3 nucleotides read TGTGCCAGCGCCCTGGAAGCGGGAGGGTTTGCTGAGCAGTTCTTC.

In its sample, this clone was seen a few times. The chain uses TRBV6-5 and TRBJ2-5; no clear D gene. Germline V CDR1 and CDR2: MNHEY, SVGAGI. The CDR3 spans 11 residues. Trimming shortened V by 6 bases and J by 3 bases, and 5 bases separated the two germline ends. CDR3 loop: CASRAEETQYF. CDR3 bases: TGTGCCAGCAGGGCCGAAGAGACCCAGTACTTC.

V is TRBV27 and J is TRBJ2-7, with D perhaps TRBD2 (6 bases). Germline assignment: CDR1 MNHEY and CDR2 SMNVEV (reference sequence). The CDR3 totals 11 residues. Trimming took off 8 bases at V and 6 bases at J, with 11 bases between the two ends. The CDR3 protein is CASALGGEQYF. The CDR3, as DNA: TGTGCCAGCGCTCTGGGGGGCGAGCAGTACTTC.

This clone was seen only a few times. The chain uses TRBV19 and TRBJ2-1; 8 nucleotides match TRBD2. The germline CDR1 and CDR2 sequences are LNHDA and SQIVND (reference sequence). The CDR3 has 12 amino acids. V gave up 3 bases and J gave up 11 bases; unmatched junction bases: 3. CDR3 in DNA: TGTGCCAGTAGTATCGGACTAGCTCAGCAGTTCTTC. The encoded protein is CASSIGLAQQFF.

The chain has TRBV27 and TRBJ2-2; 12 positions match TRBD1. The CDR3 consists of 17 residues. The germline V gene encodes CDR1 MNHEY and CDR2 SMNVEV (reference sequence). V lost 7 bases, J lost 3 bases, and 9 bases stayed unmatched. Written as DNA, the CDR3 is TGTGCCAGCACCCCCGGGACAGGGGGCACTGACACCGGGGAGCTGTTTTTT. This sequence encodes CASTPGTGGTDTGELFF.

The CDR3: CASRPRTGGTEAFF. DNA of the CDR3: TGTGCCAGCAGACCTAGGACAGGGGGCACTGAAGCTTTCTTT. The chain combines TRBV6-1 with TRBJ1-1, with 10 bases lining up with TRBD1. From germline, CDR1 is MNHNS and CDR2 SASEGT. The ends lost 6 bases at V and 4 bases at J; junction bases unmatched: 5. This CDR3 has 14 residues.

This chain connects TRBV11-2 to TRBJ2-4, with D uncertain. The germline V gene has CDR1 SGHAT and CDR2 FQNNGV. The CDR3 is made up of 14 amino acids. V was trimmed by 1 base and J by 1 base, leaving 5 bases between them. CDR3 residues: CASSLVSAKNIQYF. CDR3 nucleotide sequence: TGTGCCAGCAGCTTAGTGAGTGCCAAAAACATTCAGTACTTC.

The chain links TRBV11-3 to TRBJ2-5; tentatively, D is TRBD2 (5 bases). The CDR3 has 12 amino acids. V was pared by 3 bases and J by 9 bases, with 11 bases between. In germline, CDR1 is SGHNT, CDR2 YENEEA. CDR3 amino acids: CASSLEDGPQYF. The CDR3 region has the DNA TGTGCCAGCAGCTTGGAGGACGGCCCCCAGTACTTC.

This clone is a singleton in its sample. The V gene is TRBV5-1, the J gene TRBJ2-7; 12 nucleotides match TRBD2. V lost 2 bases, J lost 5 bases, and 11 bases stayed unmatched. CDR1 is SGHRS, CDR2 YFSETQ, per germline. The CDR3 is 17 residues long. The CDR3 region is CASSFLGLAGGPHEQYF. As DNA, the CDR3 is TGCGCCAGCAGCTTTCTGGGGCTAGCGGGAGGGCCGCACGAGCAGTACTTC.

This clone was counted only a few times. V and J are TRBV21-1 and TRBJ2-5; no DNA check was done on the table's D call, TRBD1. TRBV21-1 is classified as a pseudogene. This CDR3 has 15 amino acids. CDR3 region: CASSKKRQYQETQYF. The CDR3 nucleotides read TGTGCCAGCAGCAAAAAAAGACAGTACCAAGAGACCCAGTACTTC.

The J gene is TRBJ1-2, the V gene TRBV6-5, with D uncertain. V lost 0 bases to trimming and J lost 2 bases, with 7 bases between them. Germline V lookup: CDR1 MNHEY, CDR2 SVGAGI. This CDR3 comprises 14 residues. CDR3 sequence: CASSYSAVNYGYTF. Here the CDR3 DNA reads TGTGCCAGCAGTTACTCCGCGGTGAACTATGGCTACACCTTC.

The CDR3 DNA follows: TGTGCCAGCAGTGTGGGACTAGGCTACGAGCAGTACTTC. It codes for CASSVGLGYEQYF. The rearrangement joins TRBV6-1 to TRBJ2-7, with 8 positions matching TRBD2. Germline-derived CDR1 and CDR2 are MNHNS and SASEGT. J gave up 3 bases and V 4 bases, and 2 bases lay outside the gene matches. The CDR3 loop spans 13 amino acids.

The J gene is TRBJ2-3, the V gene TRBV7-6, with a weak D call TRBD1 (7 bases). This CDR3 is 12 amino acids long. Germline CDR1 reads SGHVS; CDR2 reads FNYEAQ. V was shortened by 5 bases and J by 9 bases, with 12 bases between the two germline ends. The CDR3 nucleotides are TGTGCCAGCAGCGATCCAGGGGGGACGCAGTATTTT. Amino acid sequence: CASSDPGGTQYF.

This clone has a single count. The rearrangement uses TRBV19 and TRBJ1-5; D ambiguous. CDR3 size: 14 residues. CDR1 is LNHDA, CDR2 SQIVND, per germline (reference sequence). Trimming took off 7 bases at V and 6 bases at J, with 16 bases between the two ends. CDR3 in amino acids: CASNGEGVGQPQHF. Written as DNA, the CDR3 is TGTGCCAGTAACGGGGAGGGAGTAGGTCAGCCCCAGCATTTT.

There are a few counts of this clone. The junction departs from the called germline gene at one end, perhaps through a read error. The gene calls are TRBV29-1 and TRBJ2-7; TRBD1 matches 9 bases. Germline CDR1 reads SQVTM; CDR2 reads ANQGSEA. CDR3 size: 14 residues. The CDR3 here is CSAARDREPYEKYF. CDR3 coding DNA: TGCAGCGCGGCCCGGGACAGGGAGCCCTACGAGAAGTACTTC.

J is TRBJ1-4 and V is TRBV6-1; possible D gene TRBD1, 5 bases. The germline gives CDR1 MNHNS, CDR2 SASEGT. This CDR3 is 15 amino acids long. The V end lost 11 bases, the J end lost 0 bases, and 16 bases lay between the germline ends. CDR3 loop: CAGGSGEATNEKLFF. In nucleotides, the CDR3 is TGTGCCGGGGGTTCGGGGGAAGCAACTAATGAAAAACTGTTTTTT.

A single count supports this clone. The rearrangement links TRBV5-8 to TRBJ1-5; 8 bases map to TRBD1. Trimming at V came to 3 bases and at J to 7 bases, leaving 9 bases not matched to a gene. Germline lookup yields CDR1 SGHTS and CDR2 YDEGEE. The CDR3 totals 15 residues. Written as DNA, the CDR3 is TGTGCCAGCAGCTCTGGACAGGGCAGAGGGCAGCCCCAGCATTTT. Amino acids: CASSSGQGRGQPQHF.

The J gene is TRBJ1-1, the V gene TRBV30; TRBD1 might be the D (5 bases). The CDR3 length is 13 residues. Looked up from germline, CDR1 is GTSNPN and CDR2 is SVGIG (reference sequence). CDR3 protein: CVGTLLINAEAFF. CDR3 bases: TGTGTCGGGACTCTCTTAATCAACGCTGAAGCTTTCTTT. Full variable domain (rest looked up from reference TRBV30 and TRBJ1-1): SQTIHQWPATLVQPVGSPLSLECTVEGTSNPNLYWYRQAAGRGLQLLFYSVGIGQISSEVPQNLSASRPQDRQFILSSKKLLLSDSGFYLCVGTLLINAEAFFGQGTRLTVV.

A few counts support this clone. V usage is TRBV4-1 and J usage is TRBJ1-1; TRBD1 aligns across 8 bases. From germline, CDR1 is MGHRA and CDR2 YSYEKL. The J segment lost 1 base and the V segment lost 0 bases, leaving 4 bases of the junction unmatched. This CDR3 has 16 amino acids. The CDR3 sequence is CASSQDGTGTNTEAFF. The DNA of the CDR3 is TGCGCCAGCAGCCAAGATGGGACAGGAACGAACACTGAAGCTTTCTTT.

The chain has TRBV30 and TRBJ2-1; 8 positions match TRBD2. The CDR3 is 17 residues long. Germline trimming cut 8 bases from V and 0 bases from J; bases unmatched to any gene: 15. Germline-derived CDR1 and CDR2 are GTSNPN and SVGIG (reference sequence). The CDR3 DNA sequence: TGTGCCCAGAATGGGGCTAGCGGGCCCGGCTCCTACAATGAGCAGTTCTTC. Amino acids: CAQNGASGPGSYNEQFF.

For this clone: The sample holds other DNA sequences that translate to the same CDR3. V and J are TRBV18 and TRBJ1-1; no clear D gene. The CDR3 loop spans 12 amino acids. Germline V gene lookup returns CDR1 KGHSH and CDR2 LQKENI. V shed 1 base and J shed 7 bases, with 7 bases lying between them. The CDR3 DNA reads as TGTGCCAGCTCACCACGGGAGGGTGAAGCTTTCTTT. Translating it yields CASSPREGEAFF.

This clone has more than one count but fewer than ten. The V and J genes are TRBV6-1 and TRBJ1-5; D is possibly TRBD1 (6 bases). The CDR3 has 16 residues. Looked up from germline, CDR1 is MNHNS and CDR2 is SASEGT. V lost 4 bases to trimming and J lost 0 bases, with 13 bases between them. CDR3 sequence reads: CASSGRDIYSNQPQHF. Here the CDR3 DNA reads TGTGCCAGCAGTGGCCGGGACATCTATAGCAATCAGCCCCAGCATTTT.

This clone has only one observation. The chain employs TRBV25-1 and TRBJ2-7; a possible D gene is TRBD2 (5 bases). The CDR3 is 15 residues long. The germline gives CDR1 MGHDK, CDR2 SYGVNS. V lost 2 bases and J lost 1, with 12 bases in between. CDR3 protein: CASSEGFGESYEQYF. In DNA form, the CDR3 reads TGTGCCAGCAGTGAAGGGTTCGGGGAGTCCTACGAGCAGTACTTC.

This clone was counted a single time. The chain uses TRBV11-2 and TRBJ2-7; weak D call: TRBD2 (6 bases). CDR1 SGHAT and CDR2 FQNNGV come from the germline V gene. CDR3 size: 14 residues. V lost 4 bases, J lost 4 bases, and 14 bases lay in between. CDR3 nucleotides: TGTGCCAGCAGCTCCGGCCTGACTAGATACGAGCAGTACTTC. Protein: CASSSGLTRYEQYF.

The genes are TRBV10-3 and TRBJ1-4; the D is unclear. This CDR3 has 16 residues. Germline assignment: CDR1 ENHRY and CDR2 SYGVKD. Trimming pared 4 bases from V and 1 base from J, leaving 13 bases between. As DNA, the CDR3 is TGTGCCATCAGTGCCTTGCCGACGGGAACTAATGAAAAACTGTTTTTT. Its translation: CAISALPTGTNEKLFF.